This is a list of T cell receptor beta chains from one sample in a study of blood T cell repertoires in COVID-19. Sequenced by immunoSEQ multiplex PCR; TCRdb stores in-frame clones only, minus some. The sample carries about 150,000 clones, 89% recorded once. The material sequenced was peripheral blood. These receptors originate from a man in his 60s with acute or convalescent COVID-19. CDR3s include the opening cysteine and the closing phenylalanine or tryptophan. The D gene is left open where the match is weak. The size of a clone is reported for some rows only, either as once, few or many, or as a class for expanded clones.

d_call: -; clone_size: once; j_call: TRBJ1-1; v_call: TRBV7-3; cdr3_aa: CASAPMSGATEAFF; cdr3_nt: TGTGCCAGCGCCCCTATGTCAGGGGCCACTGAAGCTTTCTTT
d_call: -; clone_size: once; j_call: TRBJ2-3; v_call: TRBV18; cdr3_aa: CASSPSSRSFGTDTQYF; cdr3_nt: TGTGCCAGCTCACCATCTAGCAGATCTTTTGGCACAGATACGCAGTATTTT
d_call: TRBD1; clone_size: -; j_call: TRBJ1-1; v_call: TRBV19; cdr3_aa: CASSIAAGGLNTEAFF; cdr3_nt: TGTGCCAGTAGTATCGCAGCAGGGGGTCTGAACACTGAAGCTTTCTTT
d_call: -; clone_size: -; j_call: TRBJ1-2; v_call: TRBV18; cdr3_aa: CASSPRAALLGDGYTF; cdr3_nt: TGTGCCAGCTCACCAAGAGCGGCTCTACTAGGTGATGGCTACACCTTC
d_call: TRBD2; clone_size: -; j_call: TRBJ2-7; v_call: TRBV3-1/TRBV3-2; cdr3_aa: CASSQEGGSSYEQYF; cdr3_nt: TGTGCCAGCAGCCAAGAGGGCGGGAGCTCCTACGAGCAGTACTTC
d_call: TRBD1; clone_size: -; j_call: TRBJ1-1; v_call: TRBV2; cdr3_aa: CASSWDRFRNTEAFF; cdr3_nt: TGTGCCAGCAGTTGGGACAGATTCAGGAACACTGAAGCTTTCTTT
d_call: -; clone_size: -; j_call: TRBJ1-5; v_call: TRBV11-2; cdr3_aa: CASSSLGGGNQPQHF; cdr3_nt: TGTGCCAGCAGCTCCTTAGGGGGGGGTAATCAGCCCCAGCATTTT
d_call: -; clone_size: -; j_call: TRBJ1-1; v_call: TRBV2; cdr3_aa: CASSFGTTINTEAFF; cdr3_nt: TGTGCCAGCAGCTTCGGGACAACGATTAACACTGAAGCTTTCTTT
d_call: -; clone_size: -; j_call: TRBJ1-1; v_call: TRBV5-1; cdr3_aa: CASSLASRGISYTEAFF; cdr3_nt: TGCGCCAGCAGCTTGGCCTCCAGGGGAATATCGTACACTGAAGCTTTCTTT
d_call: TRBD1; clone_size: -; j_call: TRBJ1-1; v_call: TRBV2; cdr3_aa: CASSDPGQGNTEAFF; cdr3_nt: TGTGCCAGCAGTGATCCAGGACAGGGTAACACTGAAGCTTTCTTT
d_call: TRBD1; clone_size: -; j_call: TRBJ1-4; v_call: TRBV11-1; cdr3_aa: CASSRRTGVKEKLFF; cdr3_nt: TGTGCCAGCAGCAGACGGACAGGGGTGAAGGAAAAACTGTTTTTT
d_call: TRBD1; clone_size: few; j_call: TRBJ1-6; v_call: TRBV6-1; cdr3_aa: CASSDPVGQGGNSPLHF; cdr3_nt: TGTGCCAGCAGTGACCCCGTGGGACAGGGGGGGAATTCACCCCTCCACTTT
d_call: -; clone_size: -; j_call: TRBJ2-7; v_call: TRBV7-2; cdr3_aa: CASSQSYRPGEQYF; cdr3_nt: TGTGCCAGCAGCCAATCGTACAGACCCGGCGAGCAGTACTTC
d_call: -; clone_size: -; j_call: TRBJ2-1; v_call: TRBV6-6; cdr3_aa: CASSYSGTGYNEQFF; cdr3_nt: TGTGCCAGCAGTTACTCTGGAACGGGCTACAATGAGCAGTTCTTC
d_call: -; clone_size: -; j_call: TRBJ1-1; v_call: TRBV19; cdr3_aa: CASIPFGPRGTEAFF; cdr3_nt: TGTGCCAGTATTCCTTTCGGACCGAGAGGGACTGAAGCTTTCTTT
d_call: TRBD1; clone_size: -; j_call: TRBJ1-6; v_call: TRBV4-1; cdr3_aa: CASSRDRGENSNSPLHF; cdr3_nt: TGCGCCAGCAGCCGGGACAGGGGGGAGAATAGTAATTCACCCCTCCACTTT